This TCR beta chain is drawn from a study of blood T cell repertoires in COVID-19. The wider study: The United States, Italy and Spain provided the acute and convalescent COVID-19 samples.

In the original processing: Reference gene primer amplification gave estimated nucleated cell counts. Profiling relied on immunoSEQ multiplex PCR, and the TCRdb table lists in-frame clones only, not all of them. V and J calls and clone size are given by that table; D and trimming were obtained from the DNA. Of approximately 90,000 clones listed, approximately 85% are singletons. Trimming removed 7 bases from V and 2 bases from J, with 15 bases in between. This CDR3 has 14 amino acids. From germline, CDR1 is MDHEN and CDR2 SYDVKM. The V call is TRBV28, the J call TRBJ2-7, with D perhaps TRBD2 (6 bases). Sequencing was performed on peripheral blood. The sequence derives from a human donor in a cohort sampled during active COVID-19. The CDR3 coding sequence is TGTGCCAGCACGGATAGCGGTCGAACCTACGAGCAGTACTTC. Amino acids: CASTDSGRTYEQYF.